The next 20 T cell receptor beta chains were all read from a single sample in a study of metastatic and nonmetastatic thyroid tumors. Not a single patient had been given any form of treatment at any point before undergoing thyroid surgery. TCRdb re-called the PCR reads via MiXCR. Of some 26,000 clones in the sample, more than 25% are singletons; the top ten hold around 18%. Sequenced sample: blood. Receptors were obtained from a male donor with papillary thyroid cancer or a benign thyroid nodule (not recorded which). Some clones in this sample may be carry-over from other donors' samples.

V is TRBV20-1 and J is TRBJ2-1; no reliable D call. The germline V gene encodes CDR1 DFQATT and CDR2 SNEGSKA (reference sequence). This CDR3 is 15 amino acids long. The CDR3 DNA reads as TGCATTGCCCACCCCGGGTCGGACCGCATACGAGAGCAGTTCTTC. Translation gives CIAHPGSDRIREQFF.

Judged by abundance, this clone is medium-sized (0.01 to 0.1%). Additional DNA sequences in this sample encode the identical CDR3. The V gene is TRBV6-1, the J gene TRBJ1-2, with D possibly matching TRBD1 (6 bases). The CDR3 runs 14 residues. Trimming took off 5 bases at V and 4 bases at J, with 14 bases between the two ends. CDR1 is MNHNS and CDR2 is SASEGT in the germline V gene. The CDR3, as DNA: TGTGCCAGCAGTAAGCTGGGAGGGGGCTATGGCTACACCTTC. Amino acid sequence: CASSKLGGGYGYTF.

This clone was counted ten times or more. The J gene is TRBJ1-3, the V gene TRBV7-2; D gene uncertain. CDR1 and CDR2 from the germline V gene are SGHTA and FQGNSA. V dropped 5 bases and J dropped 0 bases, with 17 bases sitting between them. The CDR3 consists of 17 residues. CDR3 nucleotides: TGTGCCAGCAGCCGCGACCTGACTGTCCGCTCTGGAAACACCATATATTTT. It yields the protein CASSRDLTVRSGNTIYF.

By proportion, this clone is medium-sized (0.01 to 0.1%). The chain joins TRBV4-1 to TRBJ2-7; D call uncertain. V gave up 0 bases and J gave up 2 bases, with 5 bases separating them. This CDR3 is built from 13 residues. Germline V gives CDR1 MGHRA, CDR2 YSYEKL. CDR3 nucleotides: TGCGCCAGCAGCCAAGAAGGGACCTACGAGCAGTACTTC. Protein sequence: CASSQEGTYEQYF.

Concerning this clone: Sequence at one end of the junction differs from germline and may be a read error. CDR3 in amino acids: CIARLLASAFF. DNA for the CDR3: TGCATTGCTAGATTACTAGCATCTGCTTTCTTT. The chain couples TRBV20-1 to TRBJ1-1, with no clear D. CDR3 size: 11 residues. Germline CDR1 is DFQATT and CDR2 is SNEGSKA (reference sequence).

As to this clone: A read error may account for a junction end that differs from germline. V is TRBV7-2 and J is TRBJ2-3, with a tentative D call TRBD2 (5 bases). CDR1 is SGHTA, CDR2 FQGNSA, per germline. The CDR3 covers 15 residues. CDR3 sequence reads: CASSLGWAGTDTHYF. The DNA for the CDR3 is TGTGCCAGCAGCTTAGGCTGGGCGGGCACAGATACGCATTATTTT.

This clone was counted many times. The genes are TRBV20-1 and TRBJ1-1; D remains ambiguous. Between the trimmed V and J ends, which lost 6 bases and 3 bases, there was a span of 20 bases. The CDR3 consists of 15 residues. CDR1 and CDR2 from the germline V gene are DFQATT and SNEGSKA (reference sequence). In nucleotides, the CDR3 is TGCAGTGCAGGGCCGGAGTTCGAACGGGACACTGAAGCTTTCTTT. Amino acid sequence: CSAGPEFERDTEAFF.

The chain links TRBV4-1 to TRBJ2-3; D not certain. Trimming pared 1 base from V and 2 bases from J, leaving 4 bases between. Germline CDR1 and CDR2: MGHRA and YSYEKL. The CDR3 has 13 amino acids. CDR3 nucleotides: TGCGCCAGCAGCCAAGTTCCCACAGATACGCAGTATTTT. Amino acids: CASSQVPTDTQYF.

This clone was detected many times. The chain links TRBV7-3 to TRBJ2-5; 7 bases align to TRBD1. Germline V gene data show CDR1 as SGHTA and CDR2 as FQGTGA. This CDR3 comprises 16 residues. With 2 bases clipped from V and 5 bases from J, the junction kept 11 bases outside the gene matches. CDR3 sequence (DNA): TGTGCCAGCAGCTTAGGATCGGGACAGTTCGCCGAGACCCAGTACTTC. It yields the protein CASSLGSGQFAETQYF.

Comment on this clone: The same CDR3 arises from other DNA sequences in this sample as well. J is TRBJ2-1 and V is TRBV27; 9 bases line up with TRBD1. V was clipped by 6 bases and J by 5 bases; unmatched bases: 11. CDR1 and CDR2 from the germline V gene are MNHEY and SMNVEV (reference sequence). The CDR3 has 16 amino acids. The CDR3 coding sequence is TGTGCCAGCAGGCCATTCCGGGACAGGGCCGACAATGAGCAGTTCTTC. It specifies CASRPFRDRADNEQFF.

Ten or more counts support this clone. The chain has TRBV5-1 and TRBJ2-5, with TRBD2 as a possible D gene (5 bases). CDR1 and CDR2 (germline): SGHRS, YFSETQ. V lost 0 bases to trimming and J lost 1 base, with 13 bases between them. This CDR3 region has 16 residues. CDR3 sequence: CASSLDPARVQETQYF. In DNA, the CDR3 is TGCGCCAGCAGCTTGGATCCGGCGCGGGTCCAAGAGACCCAGTACTTC.

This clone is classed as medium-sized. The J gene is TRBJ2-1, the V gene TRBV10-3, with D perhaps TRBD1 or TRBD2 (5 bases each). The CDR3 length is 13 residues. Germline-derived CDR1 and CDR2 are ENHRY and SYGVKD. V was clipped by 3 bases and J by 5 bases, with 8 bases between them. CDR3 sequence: CAISDLGDNEQFF. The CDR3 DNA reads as TGTGCCATCAGTGATTTGGGGGACAATGAGCAGTTCTTC.

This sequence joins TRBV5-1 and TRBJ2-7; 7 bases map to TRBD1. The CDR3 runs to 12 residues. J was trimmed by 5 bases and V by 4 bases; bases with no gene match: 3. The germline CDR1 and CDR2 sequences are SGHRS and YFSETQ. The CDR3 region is CASSRDSHEQYF. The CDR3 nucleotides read TGCGCCAGCAGCCGGGACAGTCACGAGCAGTACTTC.

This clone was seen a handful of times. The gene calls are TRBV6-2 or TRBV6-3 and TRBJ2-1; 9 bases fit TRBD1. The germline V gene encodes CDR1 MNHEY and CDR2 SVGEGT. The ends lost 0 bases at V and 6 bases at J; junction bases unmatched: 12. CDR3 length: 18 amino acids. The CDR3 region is CASSYSGTGIVGFNEQFF. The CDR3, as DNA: TGTGCCAGCAGTTACTCCGGGACAGGGATCGTTGGGTTCAATGAGCAGTTCTTC.

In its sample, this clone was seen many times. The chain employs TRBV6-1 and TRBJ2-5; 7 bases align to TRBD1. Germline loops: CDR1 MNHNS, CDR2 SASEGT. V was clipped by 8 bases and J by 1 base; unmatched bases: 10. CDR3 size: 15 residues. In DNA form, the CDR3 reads TGTGCCAGCTCTGGGGGCAGGACAGGCCAAGAGACCCAGTACTTC. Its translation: CASSGGRTGQETQYF.

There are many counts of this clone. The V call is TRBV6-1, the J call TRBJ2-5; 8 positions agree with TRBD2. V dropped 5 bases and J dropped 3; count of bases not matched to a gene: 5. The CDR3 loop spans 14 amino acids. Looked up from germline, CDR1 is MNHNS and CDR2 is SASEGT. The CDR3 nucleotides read TGTGCCAGCAGTCGGGGGGGCGGGGAAGAGACCCAGTACTTC. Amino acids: CASSRGGGEETQYF.

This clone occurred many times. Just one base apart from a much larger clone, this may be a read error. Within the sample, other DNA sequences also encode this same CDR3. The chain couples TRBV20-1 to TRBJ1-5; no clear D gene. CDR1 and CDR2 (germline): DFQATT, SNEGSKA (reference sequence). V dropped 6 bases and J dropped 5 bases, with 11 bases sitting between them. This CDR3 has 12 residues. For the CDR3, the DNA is TGCAGTGCAATGCCTCCTGATCAGCCCCAGCATTTT. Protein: CSAMPPDQPQHF.

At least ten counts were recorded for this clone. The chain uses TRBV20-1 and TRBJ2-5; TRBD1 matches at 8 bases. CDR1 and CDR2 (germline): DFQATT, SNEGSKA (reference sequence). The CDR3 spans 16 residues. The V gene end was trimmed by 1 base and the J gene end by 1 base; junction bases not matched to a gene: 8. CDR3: CSARGGQGLPQETQYF. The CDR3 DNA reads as TGCAGTGCTAGAGGTGGACAGGGATTACCCCAAGAGACCCAGTACTTC.

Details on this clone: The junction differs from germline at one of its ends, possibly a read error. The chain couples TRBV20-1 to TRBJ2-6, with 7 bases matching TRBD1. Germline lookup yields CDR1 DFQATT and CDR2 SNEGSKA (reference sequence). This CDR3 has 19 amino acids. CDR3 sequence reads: CSAPTGQDRTHSGANVLTF. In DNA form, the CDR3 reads TGCAGTGCTCCCACCGGACAGGATAGAACTCACTCTGGGGCCAACGTACTGACTTTC.

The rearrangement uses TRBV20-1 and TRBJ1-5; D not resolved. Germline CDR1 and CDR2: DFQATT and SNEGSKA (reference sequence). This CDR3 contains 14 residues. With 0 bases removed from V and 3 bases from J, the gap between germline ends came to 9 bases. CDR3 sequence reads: CSARDSPYNQPQHF. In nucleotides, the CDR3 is TGCAGTGCTAGAGATTCGCCGTACAATCAGCCCCAGCATTTT.